Following are 12 T cell receptor beta chains from one sample sequenced in a study of T cell repertoires in cytomegalovirus infection. Each CDR3 protein gets one entry after TCRdb re-called the reads with MiXCR. This sample has hundreds of thousands of distinct CDR3 sequences, with approximately 30% found just once. These receptors have no known antigen. The source material was cultured CD8+ T cells from PBMCs, sampled from culture after CMV antigen stimulation. The receptor source for this set is a human donor in good health (CMV status not recorded). Some clones in this sample may be carry-over from other donors' samples.

The CDR3 is CASSHTESSTDTQYF. In DNA, the CDR3 is TGCGCCAGCAGCCACACCGAGTCTAGCACAGATACGCAGTATTTT. The V gene is TRBV4-1, the J gene TRBJ2-3; no firm D call. CDR3 length: 15 residues. Germline V gives CDR1 MGHRA, CDR2 YSYEKL. Trimming pared 3 bases from V and 0 bases from J, leaving 10 bases between.

This chain joins TRBV6-2 or TRBV6-3 and TRBJ2-3, with D perhaps given as TRBD1 or TRBD2 (5 bases each). Germline values: CDR1 MNHEY, CDR2 SVGEGT. CDR3 size: 16 residues. The ends were cut back, 7 bases at V and 0 bases at J, with 17 bases in the middle. The CDR3 bases are TGTGCCAGCACTGGGACGGGGAAGGGGAGCACAGATACGCAGTATTTT. Translated, it gives CASTGTGKGSTDTQYF.

V gene TRBV7-8 combines with J gene TRBJ2-7; TRBD1 matches at 7 bases. Germline-derived CDR1 and CDR2 are SGHVS and FQNEAQ. The CDR3 is made up of 17 amino acids. J lost 3 bases, V lost 6 bases, and 17 bases had no gene match. The CDR3, as DNA: TGTGCCAGCAGTCCAAAGGCGGGCCCCAACAGGGGCTACGAGCAGTACGTC. Its protein product is CASSPKAGPNRGYEQYV.

This clonotype was recorded once. The CDR3 carries no conserved terminal phenylalanine or tryptophan, so it likely arises from a read error. J is TRBJ2-7 and V is TRBV7-9, with D possibly matching TRBD2 (7 bases). Deletions cut 5 bases from V and 3 bases from J, with 14 bases between. Germline CDR1 and CDR2: SEHNR and FQNEAQ (reference sequence). This CDR3 contains 14 residues. In DNA form, the CDR3 reads TGTGCCAGCAGCCTAGGGGGGGGCTTCTACGAGCAGTACATC. This encodes CASSLGGGFYEQYI.

This sequence joins TRBV7-6 and TRBJ2-7; 9 nucleotides align to TRBD2. Unmatched junction bases numbered 8, after V lost 5 bases and J lost 3 bases. The CDR3 is made up of 15 amino acids. Looked up from germline, CDR1 is SGHVS and CDR2 is FNYEAQ. The CDR3 is CASSPGAGGYYEQYF. Written as DNA, the CDR3 is TGTGCCAGCAGCCCTGGAGCGGGGGGTTACTACGAGCAGTACTTC.

This clonotype was observed at least ten times. The rearrangement uses TRBV7-9 and TRBJ2-7; D perhaps matches TRBD1 (6 bases). Deletions cut 5 bases from V and 0 bases from J, with 20 bases between. Germline V gene data show CDR1 as SEHNR and CDR2 as FQNEAQ (reference sequence). The CDR3 length is 17 residues. CDR3 protein: CASSPPIGGSSSYEQYF. The CDR3, as DNA: TGTGCCAGCAGCCCCCCGATTGGGGGCAGTAGCTCCTACGAGCAGTACTTC.

This rearrangement joins TRBV19 to TRBJ2-1, with 7 bases identical to TRBD2. CDR1 LNHDA and CDR2 SQIVND come from the germline V gene (reference sequence). The junction had 18 bases not matched to a gene; V was cut back by 6 bases and J by 4 bases. This CDR3 contains 18 residues. Here the CDR3 reads CASSPASPFGGGYNEQFF. The CDR3 nucleotides read TGTGCCAGTAGCCCGGCTTCACCTTTTGGCGGGGGATACAATGAGCAGTTCTTC.

The chain carries TRBV4-1 and TRBJ2-2, with 8 bases fitting TRBD1. CDR3 length equals 16 residues. Germline lookup yields CDR1 MGHRA and CDR2 YSYEKL. The ends lost 0 bases at V and 7 bases at J; junction bases unmatched: 7. The CDR3 loop reads CASSQDGAGGIGELFF. The CDR3 nucleotides are TGCGCCAGCAGCCAAGATGGGGCAGGGGGCATCGGGGAGCTGTTTTTT.

The chain is built from TRBV19 and TRBJ2-5; 10 bases align to TRBD1. V dropped 1 base and J dropped 4; count of bases not matched to a gene: 3. Germline CDR1 and CDR2: LNHDA and SQIVND (reference sequence). The CDR3 is 15 residues long. The CDR3 DNA reads TGTGCCAGTAGTATAGCCGACAGGGGGCCAGAGACCCAGTACTTC. Its protein product is CASSIADRGPETQYF.

The V and J genes are TRBV20-1 and TRBJ1-1, with a tentative D call TRBD1 (6 bases). V shed 1 base and J shed 2 bases, with 11 bases lying between them. CDR3 length: 14 residues. The V gene's germline CDR1 is DFQATT and CDR2 SNEGSKA (reference sequence). The CDR3 region is CSARVLGTNTEAFF. CDR3 coding DNA: TGCAGTGCTAGAGTGTTAGGGACAAACACTGAAGCTTTCTTT.

The V and J genes are TRBV7-9 and TRBJ2-5; D unresolved. Per germline, CDR1 SEHNR and CDR2 FQNEAQ (reference sequence). The CDR3 runs to 15 residues. With 1 base removed from V and 6 bases from J, the gap between germline ends came to 15 bases. In DNA, the CDR3 is TGTGCCAGCAGCTTAGACCCAGGAGCCCTGAAGACCCAGTACTTC. This codes for CASSLDPGALKTQYF.

This clonotype was detected only once. This chain links TRBV24-1 with TRBJ1-2; maybe TRBD1 (5 bases). Germline lookup yields CDR1 KGHDR and CDR2 SFDVKD. V lost 4 bases, J lost 1 base, and 15 bases lay in between. CDR3 length: 16 residues. The chain's CDR3 is CATSDTDSGVNYGYTF. The CDR3 DNA reads as TGTGCCACCAGTGACACCGACAGCGGGGTTAACTATGGCTACACCTTC.